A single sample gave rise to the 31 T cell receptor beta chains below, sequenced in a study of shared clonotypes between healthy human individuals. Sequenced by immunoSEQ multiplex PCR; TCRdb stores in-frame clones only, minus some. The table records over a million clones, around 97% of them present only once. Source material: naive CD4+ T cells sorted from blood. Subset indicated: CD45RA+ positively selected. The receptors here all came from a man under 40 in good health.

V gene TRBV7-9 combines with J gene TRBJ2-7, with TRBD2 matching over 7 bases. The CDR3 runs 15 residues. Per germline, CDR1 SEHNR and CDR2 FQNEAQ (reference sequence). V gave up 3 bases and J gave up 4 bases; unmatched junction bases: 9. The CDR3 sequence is CASSLKSGIGYEQYF. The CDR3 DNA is TGTGCCAGCAGCTTGAAAAGCGGGATTGGGTACGAGCAGTACTTC.

Here the CDR3 DNA reads TGTGCCAGCAGTTTATGGGGGGACGTAGTCTACGAGCAGTACTTC. Its translation is CASSLWGDVVYEQYF. The V and J genes are TRBV28 and TRBJ2-7; D assignment may be TRBD1 or TRBD2 (5 bases each). Trimming removed 0 bases from V and 3 bases from J, with 12 bases in between. CDR1 and CDR2 from the germline V gene are MDHEN and SYDVKM. The CDR3 runs 15 residues.

The CDR3 bases are TGTGCCACTGAGATCTCCGTTACGGGACAGCTTTCCTATGGCTACACCTTC. It encodes CATEISVTGQLSYGYTF. This sequence joins TRBV15 and TRBJ1-2; 7 nucleotides align to TRBD1. This CDR3 contains 17 residues. With 9 bases clipped from V and 4 bases from J, the junction kept 20 bases outside the gene matches. From germline, CDR1 is LNHNV and CDR2 YYDKDF (reference sequence). Full variable domain (rest looked up from reference TRBV15 and TRBJ1-2): DAMVIQNPRYQVTQFGKPVTLSCSQTLNHNVMYWYQQKSSQAPKLLFHYYDKDFNNEADTPDNFQSRRPNTSFCFLDIRSPGLGDTAMYLCATEISVTGQLSYGYTFGSGTRLTVV.

CDR3 in DNA: TGTGCCAGTAATACCGCGATTGGGCAGCCCCAGCATTTT. Amino acids: CASNTAIGQPQHF. The chain uses TRBV19 and TRBJ1-5; D not resolved. This CDR3 has 13 amino acids. With 7 bases removed from V and 7 bases from J, the gap between germline ends came to 14 bases. Germline CDR1 reads LNHDA; CDR2 reads SQIVND (reference sequence). Complete variable domain (other parts from reference TRBV19 and TRBJ1-5): DGGITQSPKYLFRKEGQNVTLSCEQNLNHDAMYWYRQDPGQGLRLIYYSQIVNDFQKGDIAEGYSVSREKKESFPLTVTSAQKNPTAFYLCASNTAIGQPQHFGDGTRLSIL.

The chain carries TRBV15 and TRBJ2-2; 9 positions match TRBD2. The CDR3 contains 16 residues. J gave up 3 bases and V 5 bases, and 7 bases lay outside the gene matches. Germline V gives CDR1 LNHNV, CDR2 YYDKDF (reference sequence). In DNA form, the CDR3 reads TGTGCCACCAGCTCTAATATAGCGGGAGACACCGGGGAGCTGTTTTTT. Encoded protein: CATSSNIAGDTGELFF.

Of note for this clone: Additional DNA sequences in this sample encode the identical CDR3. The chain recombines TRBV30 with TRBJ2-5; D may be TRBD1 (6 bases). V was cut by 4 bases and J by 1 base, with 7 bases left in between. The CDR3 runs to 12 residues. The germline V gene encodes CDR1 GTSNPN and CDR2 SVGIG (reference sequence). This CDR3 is CAWTQGQETQYF. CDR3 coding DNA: TGTGCCTGGACACAGGGCCAAGAGACCCAGTACTTC. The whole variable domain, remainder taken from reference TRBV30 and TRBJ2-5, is SQTIHQWPATLVQPVGSPLSLECTVEGTSNPNLYWYRQAAGRGLQLLFYSVGIGQISSEVPQNLSASRPQDRQFILSSKKLLLSDSGFYLCAWTQGQETQYFGPGTRLLVL.

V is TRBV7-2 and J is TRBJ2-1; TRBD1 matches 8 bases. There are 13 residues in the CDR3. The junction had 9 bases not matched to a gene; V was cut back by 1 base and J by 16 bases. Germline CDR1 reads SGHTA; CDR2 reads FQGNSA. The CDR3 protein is CASSLVGRTGFFF. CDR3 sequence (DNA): TGTGCCAGCAGCTTAGTGGGCCGGACAGGGTTTTTCTTC.

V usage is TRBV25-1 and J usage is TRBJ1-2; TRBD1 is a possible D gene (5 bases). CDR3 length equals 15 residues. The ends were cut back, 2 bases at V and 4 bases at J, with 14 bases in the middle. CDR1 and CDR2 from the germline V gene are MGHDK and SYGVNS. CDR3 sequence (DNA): TGTGCCAGCAGTGAACGTTCCAGGGTCGGCTATGGCTACACCTTC. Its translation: CASSERSRVGYGYTF.

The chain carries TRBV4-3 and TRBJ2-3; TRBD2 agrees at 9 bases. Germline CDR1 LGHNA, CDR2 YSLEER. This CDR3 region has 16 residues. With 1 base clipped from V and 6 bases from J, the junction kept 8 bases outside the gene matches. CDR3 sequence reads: CASSQGYSGSADTQYF. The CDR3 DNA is TGCGCCAGCAGCCAAGGTTATAGCGGGAGTGCGGATACGCAGTATTTT.

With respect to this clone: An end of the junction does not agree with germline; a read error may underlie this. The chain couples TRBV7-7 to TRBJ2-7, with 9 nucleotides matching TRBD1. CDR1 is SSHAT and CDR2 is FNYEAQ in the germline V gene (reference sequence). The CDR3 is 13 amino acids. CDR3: CASSLDRGHEQYF. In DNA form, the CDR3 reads TGTGCTAGCAGCCTGGACAGGGGACACGAGCAGTACTTC.

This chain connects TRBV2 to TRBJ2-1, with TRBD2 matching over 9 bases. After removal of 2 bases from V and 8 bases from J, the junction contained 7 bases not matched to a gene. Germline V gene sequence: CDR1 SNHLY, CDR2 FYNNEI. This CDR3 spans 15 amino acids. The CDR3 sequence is CASSEPREGLDEQFF. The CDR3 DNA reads TGTGCCAGCAGTGAACCGCGGGAGGGCCTGGATGAGCAGTTCTTC.

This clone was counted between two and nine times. The CDR3 sequence is CASSDTGKNEQYF. The DNA for the CDR3 is TGTGCCAGCAGTGACACCGGGAAGAACGAGCAGTACTTC. The rearrangement joins TRBV2 to TRBJ2-7, with a possible D match to TRBD2 (5 bases). CDR1 is SNHLY and CDR2 is FYNNEI in the germline V gene. Trimming cost V 3 bases and J 5 bases, with 11 bases left between them. The CDR3 covers 13 residues.

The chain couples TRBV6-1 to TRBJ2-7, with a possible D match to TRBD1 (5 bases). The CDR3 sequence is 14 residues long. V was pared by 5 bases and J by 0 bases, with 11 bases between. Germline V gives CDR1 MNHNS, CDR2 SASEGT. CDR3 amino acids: CASSRKGASYEQYF. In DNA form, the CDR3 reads TGTGCCAGCAGTCGGAAAGGGGCCTCCTACGAGCAGTACTTC.

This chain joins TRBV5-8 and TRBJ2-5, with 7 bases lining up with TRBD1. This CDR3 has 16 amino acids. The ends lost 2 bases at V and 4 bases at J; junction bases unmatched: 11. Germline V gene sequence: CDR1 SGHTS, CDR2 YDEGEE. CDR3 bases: TGTGCCAGCAGCTTAGCAGGGGGAAATCCGGGAGAGACCCAGTACTTC. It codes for CASSLAGGNPGETQYF.

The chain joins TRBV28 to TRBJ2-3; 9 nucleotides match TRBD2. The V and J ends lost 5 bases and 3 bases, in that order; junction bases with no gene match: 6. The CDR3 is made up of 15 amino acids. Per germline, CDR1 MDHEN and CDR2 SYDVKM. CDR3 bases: TGTGCCAGCAGTGGTAGCGGGAGTGAGACAGATACGCAGTATTTT. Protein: CASSGSGSETDTQYF. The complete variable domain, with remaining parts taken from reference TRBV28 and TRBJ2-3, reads DVKVTQSSRYLVKRTGEKVFLECVQDMDHENMFWYRQDPGLGLRLIYFSYDVKMKEKGDIPEGYSVSREKKERFSLILESASTNQTSMYLCASSGSGSETDTQYFGPGTRLTVL.

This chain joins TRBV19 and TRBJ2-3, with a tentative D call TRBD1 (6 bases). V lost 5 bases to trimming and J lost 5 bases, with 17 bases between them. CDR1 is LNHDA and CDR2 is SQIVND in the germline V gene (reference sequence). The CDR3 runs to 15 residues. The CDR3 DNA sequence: TGTGCCAGTAGTGGCCGGGACACATCTGTAGATACGCAGTATTTT. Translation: CASSGRDTSVDTQYF.

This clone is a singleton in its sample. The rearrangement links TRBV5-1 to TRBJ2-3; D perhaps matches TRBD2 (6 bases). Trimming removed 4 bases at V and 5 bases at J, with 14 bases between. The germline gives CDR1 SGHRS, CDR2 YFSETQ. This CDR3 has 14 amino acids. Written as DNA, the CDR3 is TGCGCCAGCAGCGTCCTGGGAGGTGGAGATACGCAGTATTTT. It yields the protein CASSVLGGGDTQYF.

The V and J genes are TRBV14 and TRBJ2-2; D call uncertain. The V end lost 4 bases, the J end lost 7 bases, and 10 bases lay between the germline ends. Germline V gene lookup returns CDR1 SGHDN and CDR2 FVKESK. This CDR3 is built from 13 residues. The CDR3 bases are TGTGCCAGCAGCCCCAGTTTCCTCGGGGAGCTGTTTTTT. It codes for CASSPSFLGELFF. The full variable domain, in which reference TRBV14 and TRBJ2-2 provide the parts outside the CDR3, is EAGVTQFPSHSVIEKGQTVTLRCDPISGHDNLYWYRRVMGKEIKFLLHFVKESKQDESGMPNNRFLAERTGGTYSTLKVQPAELEDSGVYFCASSPSFLGELFFGEGSRLTVL.

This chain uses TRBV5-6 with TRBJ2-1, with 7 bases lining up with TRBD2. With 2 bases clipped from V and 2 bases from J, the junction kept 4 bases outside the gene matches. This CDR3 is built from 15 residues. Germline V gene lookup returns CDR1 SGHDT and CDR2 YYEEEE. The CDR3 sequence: CASSFGGRTYNEQFF. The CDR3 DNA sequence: TGTGCCAGCAGCTTCGGCGGGAGAACCTACAATGAGCAGTTCTTC.

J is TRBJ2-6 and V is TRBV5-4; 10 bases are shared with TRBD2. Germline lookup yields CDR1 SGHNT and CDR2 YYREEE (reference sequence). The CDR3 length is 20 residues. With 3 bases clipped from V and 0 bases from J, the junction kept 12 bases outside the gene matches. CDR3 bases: TGTGCCAGCAGCTCCTACATTTTAGCGGGAGGACGCTCTGGGGCCAACGTCCTGACTTTC. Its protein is CASSSYILAGGRSGANVLTF.

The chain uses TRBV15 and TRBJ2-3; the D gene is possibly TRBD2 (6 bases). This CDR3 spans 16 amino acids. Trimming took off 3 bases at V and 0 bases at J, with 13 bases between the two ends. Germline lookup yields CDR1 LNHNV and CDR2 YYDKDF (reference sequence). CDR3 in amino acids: CATSRGSGSSTDTQYF. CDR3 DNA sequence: TGTGCCACCAGCAGGGGTAGCGGTTCTAGCACAGATACGCAGTATTTT.

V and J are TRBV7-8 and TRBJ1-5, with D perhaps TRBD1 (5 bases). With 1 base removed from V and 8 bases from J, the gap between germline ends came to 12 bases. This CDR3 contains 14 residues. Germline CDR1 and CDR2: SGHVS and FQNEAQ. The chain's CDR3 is CASSLDRSQKPQHF. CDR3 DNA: TGTGCCAGCAGCTTAGACAGGTCTCAAAAGCCCCAGCATTTT.

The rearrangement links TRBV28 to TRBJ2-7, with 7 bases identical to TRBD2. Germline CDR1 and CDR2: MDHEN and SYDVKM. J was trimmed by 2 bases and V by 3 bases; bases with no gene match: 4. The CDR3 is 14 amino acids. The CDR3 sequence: CASSFTSAAYEQYF. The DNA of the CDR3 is TGTGCCAGCAGTTTTACTAGCGCGGCCTACGAGCAGTACTTC.

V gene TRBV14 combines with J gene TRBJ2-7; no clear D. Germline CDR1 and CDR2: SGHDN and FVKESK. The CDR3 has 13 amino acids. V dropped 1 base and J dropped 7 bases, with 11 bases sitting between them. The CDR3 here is CASSQVRALEQYF. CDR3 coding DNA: TGTGCCAGCAGCCAAGTCCGGGCTTTGGAGCAGTACTTC.

CDR3 DNA: TGTGCCAGCAGCATCGTCGGGGCTAACGGGGAGCTGTTTTTT. It specifies CASSIVGANGELFF. The V gene is TRBV5-5, the J gene TRBJ2-2; D may be TRBD1 or TRBD2 (5 bases each). The germline gives CDR1 SGHKS, CDR2 YYEKEE (reference sequence). V was pared by 4 bases and J by 7 bases, with 14 bases between. The CDR3 is made up of 14 amino acids.

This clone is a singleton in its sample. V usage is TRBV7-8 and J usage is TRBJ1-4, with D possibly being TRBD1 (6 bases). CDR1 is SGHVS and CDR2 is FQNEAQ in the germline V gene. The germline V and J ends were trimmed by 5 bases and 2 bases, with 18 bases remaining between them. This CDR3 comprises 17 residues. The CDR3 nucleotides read TGTGCCAGCAGCCCAATGCGGGGGCGGGGGACTAATGAAAAACTGTTTTTT. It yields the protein CASSPMRGRGTNEKLFF.

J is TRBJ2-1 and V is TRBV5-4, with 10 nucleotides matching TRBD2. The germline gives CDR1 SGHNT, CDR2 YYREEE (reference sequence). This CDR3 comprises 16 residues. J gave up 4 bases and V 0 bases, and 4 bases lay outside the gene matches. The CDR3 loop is CASSLEGLAVYNEQFF. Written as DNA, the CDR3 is TGTGCCAGCAGCTTGGAAGGACTAGCGGTATACAATGAGCAGTTCTTC.

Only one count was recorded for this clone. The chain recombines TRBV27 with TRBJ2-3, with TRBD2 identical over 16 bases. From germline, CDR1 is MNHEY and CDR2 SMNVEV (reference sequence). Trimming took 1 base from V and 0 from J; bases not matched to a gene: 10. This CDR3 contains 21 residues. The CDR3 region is CASSLFPLGLAGGRSTDTQYF. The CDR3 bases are TGTGCCAGCAGTTTATTCCCGTTGGGACTAGCGGGAGGGCGTAGCACAGATACGCAGTATTTT.

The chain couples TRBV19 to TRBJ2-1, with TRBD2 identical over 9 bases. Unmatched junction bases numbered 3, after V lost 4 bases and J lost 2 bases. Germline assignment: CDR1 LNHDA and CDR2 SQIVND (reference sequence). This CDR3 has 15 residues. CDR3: CASSNSGGPYNEQFF. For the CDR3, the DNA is TGTGCCAGTAGTAATAGCGGGGGTCCCTACAATGAGCAGTTCTTC.

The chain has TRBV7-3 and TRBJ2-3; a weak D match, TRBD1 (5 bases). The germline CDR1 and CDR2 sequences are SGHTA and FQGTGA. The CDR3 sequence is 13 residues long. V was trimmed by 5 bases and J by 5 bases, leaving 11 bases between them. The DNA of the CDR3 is TGTGCCAGCAGCCCCCAGGGCGGAGATACGCAGTATTTT. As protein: CASSPQGGDTQYF. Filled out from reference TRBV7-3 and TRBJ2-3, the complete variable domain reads GAGVSQTPSNKVTEKGKYVELRCDPISGHTALYWYRQSLGQGPEFLIYFQGTGAADDSGLPNDRFFAVRPEGSVSTLKIQRTERGDSAVYLCASSPQGGDTQYFGPGTRLTVL.

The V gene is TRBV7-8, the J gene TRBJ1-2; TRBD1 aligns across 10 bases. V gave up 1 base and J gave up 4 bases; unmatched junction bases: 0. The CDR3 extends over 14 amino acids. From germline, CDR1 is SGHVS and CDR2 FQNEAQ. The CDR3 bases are TGTGCCAGCAGCTTAGGGGACAGGGGCTATGGCTACACCTTC. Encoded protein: CASSLGDRGYGYTF.